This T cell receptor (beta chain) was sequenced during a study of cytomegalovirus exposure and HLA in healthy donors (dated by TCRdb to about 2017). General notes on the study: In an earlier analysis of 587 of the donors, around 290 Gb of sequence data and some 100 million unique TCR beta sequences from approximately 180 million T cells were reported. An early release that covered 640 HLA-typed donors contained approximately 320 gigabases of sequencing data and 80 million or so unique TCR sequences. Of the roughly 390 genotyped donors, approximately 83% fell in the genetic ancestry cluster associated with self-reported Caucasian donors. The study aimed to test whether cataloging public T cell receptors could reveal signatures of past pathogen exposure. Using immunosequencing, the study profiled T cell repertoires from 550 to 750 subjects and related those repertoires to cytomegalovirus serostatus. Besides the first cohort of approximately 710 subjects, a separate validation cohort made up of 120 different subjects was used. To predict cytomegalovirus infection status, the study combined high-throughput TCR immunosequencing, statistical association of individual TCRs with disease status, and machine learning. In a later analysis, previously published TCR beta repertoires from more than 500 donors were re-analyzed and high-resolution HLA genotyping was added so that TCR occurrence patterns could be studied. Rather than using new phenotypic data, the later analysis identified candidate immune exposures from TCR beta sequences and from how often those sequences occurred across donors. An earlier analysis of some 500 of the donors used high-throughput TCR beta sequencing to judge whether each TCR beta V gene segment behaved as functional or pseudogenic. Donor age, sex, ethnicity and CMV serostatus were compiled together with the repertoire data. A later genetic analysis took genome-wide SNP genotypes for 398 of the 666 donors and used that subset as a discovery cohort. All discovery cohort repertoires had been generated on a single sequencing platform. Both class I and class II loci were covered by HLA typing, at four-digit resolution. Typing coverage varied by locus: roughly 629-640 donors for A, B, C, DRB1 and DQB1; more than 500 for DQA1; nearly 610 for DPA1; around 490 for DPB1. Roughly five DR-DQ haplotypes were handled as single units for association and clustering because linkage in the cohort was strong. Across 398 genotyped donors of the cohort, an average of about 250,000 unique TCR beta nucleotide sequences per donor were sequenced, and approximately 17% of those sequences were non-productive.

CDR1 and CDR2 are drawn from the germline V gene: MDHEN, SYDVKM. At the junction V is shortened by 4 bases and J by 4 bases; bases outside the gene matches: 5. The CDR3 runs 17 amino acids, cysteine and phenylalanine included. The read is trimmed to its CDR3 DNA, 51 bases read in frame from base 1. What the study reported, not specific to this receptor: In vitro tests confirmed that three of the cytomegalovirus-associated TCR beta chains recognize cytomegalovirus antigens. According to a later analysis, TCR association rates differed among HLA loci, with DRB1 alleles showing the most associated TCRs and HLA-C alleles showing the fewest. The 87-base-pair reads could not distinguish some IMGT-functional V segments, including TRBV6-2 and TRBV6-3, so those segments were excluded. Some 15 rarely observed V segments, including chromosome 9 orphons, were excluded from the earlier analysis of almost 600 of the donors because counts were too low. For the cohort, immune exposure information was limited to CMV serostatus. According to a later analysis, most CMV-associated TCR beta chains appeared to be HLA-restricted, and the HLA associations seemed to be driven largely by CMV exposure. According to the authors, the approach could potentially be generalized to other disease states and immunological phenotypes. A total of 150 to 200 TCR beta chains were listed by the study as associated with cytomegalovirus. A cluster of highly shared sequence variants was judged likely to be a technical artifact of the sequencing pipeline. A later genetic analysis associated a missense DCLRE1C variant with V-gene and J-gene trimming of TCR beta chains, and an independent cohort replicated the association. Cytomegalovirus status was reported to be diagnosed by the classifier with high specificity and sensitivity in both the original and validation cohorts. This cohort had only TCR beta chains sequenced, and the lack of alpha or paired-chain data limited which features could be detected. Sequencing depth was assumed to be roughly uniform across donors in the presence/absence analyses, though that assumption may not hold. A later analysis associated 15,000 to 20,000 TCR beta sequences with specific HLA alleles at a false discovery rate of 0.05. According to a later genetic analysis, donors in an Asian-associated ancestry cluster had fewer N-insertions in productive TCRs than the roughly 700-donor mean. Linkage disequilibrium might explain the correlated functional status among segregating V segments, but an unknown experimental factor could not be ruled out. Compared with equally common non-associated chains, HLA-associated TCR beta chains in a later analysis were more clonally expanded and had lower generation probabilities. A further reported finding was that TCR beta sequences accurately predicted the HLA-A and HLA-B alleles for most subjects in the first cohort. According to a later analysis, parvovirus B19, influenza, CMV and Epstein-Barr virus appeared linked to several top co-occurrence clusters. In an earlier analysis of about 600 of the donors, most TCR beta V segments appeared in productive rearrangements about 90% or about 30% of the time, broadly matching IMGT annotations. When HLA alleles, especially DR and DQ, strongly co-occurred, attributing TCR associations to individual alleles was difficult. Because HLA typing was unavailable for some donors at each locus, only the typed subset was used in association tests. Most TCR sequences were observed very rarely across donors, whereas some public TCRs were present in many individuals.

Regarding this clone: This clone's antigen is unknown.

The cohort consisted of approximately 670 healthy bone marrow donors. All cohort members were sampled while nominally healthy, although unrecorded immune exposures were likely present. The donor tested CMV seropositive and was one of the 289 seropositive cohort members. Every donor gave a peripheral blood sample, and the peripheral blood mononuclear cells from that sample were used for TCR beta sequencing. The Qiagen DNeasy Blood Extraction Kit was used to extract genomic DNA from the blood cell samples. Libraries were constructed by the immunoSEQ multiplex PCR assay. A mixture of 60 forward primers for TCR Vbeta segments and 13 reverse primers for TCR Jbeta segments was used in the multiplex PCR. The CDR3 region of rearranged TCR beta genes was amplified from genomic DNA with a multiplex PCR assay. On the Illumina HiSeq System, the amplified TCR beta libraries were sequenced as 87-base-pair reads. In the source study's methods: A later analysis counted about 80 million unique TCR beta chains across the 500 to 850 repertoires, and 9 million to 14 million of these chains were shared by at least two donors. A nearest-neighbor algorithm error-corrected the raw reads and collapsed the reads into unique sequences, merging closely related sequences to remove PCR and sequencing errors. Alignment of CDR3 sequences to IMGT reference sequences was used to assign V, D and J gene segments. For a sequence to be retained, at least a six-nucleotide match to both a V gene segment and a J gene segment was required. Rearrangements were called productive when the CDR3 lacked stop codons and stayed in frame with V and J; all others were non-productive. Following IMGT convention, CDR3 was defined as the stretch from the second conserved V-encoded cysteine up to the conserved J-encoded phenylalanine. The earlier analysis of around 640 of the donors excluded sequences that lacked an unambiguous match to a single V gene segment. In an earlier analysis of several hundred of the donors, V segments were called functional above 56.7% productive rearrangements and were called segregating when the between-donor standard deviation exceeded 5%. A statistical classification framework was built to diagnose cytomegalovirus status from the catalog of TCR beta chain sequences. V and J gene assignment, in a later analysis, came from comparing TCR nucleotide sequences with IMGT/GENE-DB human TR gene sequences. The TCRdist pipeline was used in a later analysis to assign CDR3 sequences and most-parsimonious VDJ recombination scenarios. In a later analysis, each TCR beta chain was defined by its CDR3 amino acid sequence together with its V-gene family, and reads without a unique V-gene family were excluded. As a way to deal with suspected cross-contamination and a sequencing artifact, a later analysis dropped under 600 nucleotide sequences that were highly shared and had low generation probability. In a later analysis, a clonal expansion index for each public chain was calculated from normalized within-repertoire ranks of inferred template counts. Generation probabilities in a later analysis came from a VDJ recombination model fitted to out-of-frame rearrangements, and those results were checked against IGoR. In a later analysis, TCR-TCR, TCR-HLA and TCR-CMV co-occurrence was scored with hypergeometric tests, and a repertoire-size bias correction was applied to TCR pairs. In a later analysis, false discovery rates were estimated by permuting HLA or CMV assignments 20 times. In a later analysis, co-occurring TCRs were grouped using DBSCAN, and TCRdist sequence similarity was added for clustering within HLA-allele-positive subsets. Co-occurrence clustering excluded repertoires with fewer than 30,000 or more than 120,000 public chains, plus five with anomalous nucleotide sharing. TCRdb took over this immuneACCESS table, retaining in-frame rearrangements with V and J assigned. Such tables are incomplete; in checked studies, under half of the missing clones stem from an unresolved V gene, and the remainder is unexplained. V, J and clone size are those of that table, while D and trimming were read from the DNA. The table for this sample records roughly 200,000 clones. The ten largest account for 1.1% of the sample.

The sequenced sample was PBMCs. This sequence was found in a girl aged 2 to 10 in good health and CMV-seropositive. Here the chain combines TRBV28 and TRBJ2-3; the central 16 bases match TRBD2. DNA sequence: TGTGCCAGCAGTTCCGGGACTAGCGGGAGGGCGGCAGATACGCAGTATTTT. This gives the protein CASSSGTSGRAADTQYF.